Included here is one T cell receptor (beta chain) sequence, with context. No cognate antigen has been identified for it. Per-base qualities were not stored, and no clone one base away is much larger. This sample was included in a study of blood T cell repertoires in COVID-19 (dated by TCRdb to 2018 to 2020). At the level of the whole study: Samples covering the acute and convalescent phases of COVID-19 were provided by collaborators in the United States, Italy and Spain. The prospective study material was composed of cDNA or gDNA derived from T cells, B-cell-depleted T cells, or PBMCs. Subjects who had been exposed to COVID-19, were actively infected with it, or had recovered from it provided the deeply sampled blood TCRbeta repertoires that made up the dataset. The repertoires were made available in a free public database intended to serve as a resource for research on the immune response to SARS-CoV-2. The samples were drawn from the first 160 participants of the ongoing ImmuneRACE study and from 950 to 1,500 subjects provided by 6 global collaborators. Sample metadata almost always included a de-identified subject ID, COVID-19 status, age in years and sex. Where available, HLA class I and class II types were taken from metadata supplied by the sample provider and were not determined by assay-based typing.

Each collaborating institution followed its own protocols to collect whole blood in K2EDTA tubes. For TCRbeta analysis, collaborators shipped samples in one of three forms: frozen whole blood, isolated PBMCs, or DNA extracted from either of those sample types. V is clipped by 6 bases and J by 7 bases, and the sequence between their germline boundaries is 12 bases long. Measured from the cysteine to the phenylalanine, the CDR3 is 12 residues long. Of the read, only the CDR3 DNA is kept; its 36 bases are in frame from base 1. Sequences MNHNY (CDR1) and SVGAGI (CDR2) are obtained from the germline V gene (reference sequence). General study outcomes and caveats: How much clinical and demographic metadata was included differed by source and by participant, and the metadata was provided uncurated.

TCRbeta CDR3 regions were amplified from genomic DNA using the immunoSEQ Assay, a bias-controlled multiplex PCR. As for how the authors treated the data: The number of nucleated cells in each sample was estimated by amplification of reference gene primers within the assay. To quantify the absolute abundance of each unique TCRbeta CDR3 rearrangement, sequence reads were collapsed and filtered. For each sample, productive Simpson clonality was calculated by taking the square root of Simpson's diversity index across productive rearrangements. TCRdb took over this immuneACCESS table, retaining in-frame rearrangements with V and J assigned. Such tables are incomplete; in checked studies, under half of the missing clones stem from an unresolved V gene, and the remainder is unexplained. V and J calls and clone size are given by that table; D and trimming were obtained from the DNA. The sample records roughly 120,000 clones, around 80% of which are singletons. The ten largest clones take up approximately 2% of the sample.

The receptor comes from a man between 65 and 79 years old with acute or convalescent COVID-19. This chain joins TRBV6-6 to TRBJ1-2; the D gene is perhaps TRBD1, from 6 matching bases. The sample was peripheral blood. The CDR3 protein: CASRNRVGGYTF. Read as DNA, the sequence is TGTGCCAGCAGAAACAGGGTTGGTGGCTACACCTTC.